Listed here is a single T cell receptor (beta chain). Its antigen is unknown. The sample comes from a study of T cell clones after liver transplantation. Libraries were prepared by immunoSEQ multiplex PCR; TCRdb keeps only in-frame clonotypes and omits some of them. The sample lists about 6,100 clones, approximately 79% seen once, with more than 35% in the top ten. Regarding the study as a whole: Rather than being deleted, graft donor-reactive T cells may have moved into the graft.

This CDR3 region has 10 residues. Deletions cut 3 bases from V and 6 bases from J, with 5 bases between. Germline loops: CDR1 DFQATT, CDR2 SNEGSKA (reference sequence). The material sequenced was CD8+ T cells from blood, taken 24 months after liver transplant. The TCR comes from a human patient who received a liver transplant. Certain T cells may be donor cells from the graft. The chain combines TRBV20-1 with TRBJ1-1; unclear D gene. CDR3 DNA sequence: TGCAGTGCTAGTTGGGCTGAAGCTTTCTTT. Protein sequence: CSASWAEAFF.